The 23 T cell receptor beta chains below all came from one sample that was sequenced in a study of cytomegalovirus exposure and HLA in healthy donors. The PCR used 60 Vbeta and 13 Jbeta primers. Sequencing used immunoSEQ multiplex PCR; TCRdb keeps in-frame clones, though not all of them. The profile shows 150,000 to 200,000 clones, over 65% of them singletons. The sequencing input was PBMCs. These receptors all stem from a boy between 2 and 10 years old in good health and CMV-seronegative.

This clone showed up just a few times. The CDR3 DNA is TGTGCCAGTAGCATGCCCCCGAGGGCCCTTAACACCGGGGAGCTGTTTTTT. It encodes CASSMPPRALNTGELFF. The V gene is TRBV19, the J gene TRBJ2-2; maybe TRBD2 (5 bases). The CDR3 is 17 residues long. CDR1 and CDR2 (germline): LNHDA, SQIVND (reference sequence). With 6 bases removed from V and 2 bases from J, the gap between germline ends came to 19 bases.

About this clone itself: The identical CDR3 is also encoded by other nucleotide sequences in the sample. This rearrangement joins TRBV19 to TRBJ1-1; possibly TRBD1 for D (5 bases). The CDR3 sequence is 16 residues long. Germline lookup yields CDR1 LNHDA and CDR2 SQIVND (reference sequence). The ends were cut back, 6 bases at V and 0 bases at J, with 17 bases in the middle. The CDR3 sequence is CASSIMPAGMNTEAFF. The CDR3 nucleotides read TGTGCCAGTAGCATCATGCCGGCAGGGATGAACACTGAAGCTTTCTTT.

The rearrangement joins TRBV13 to TRBJ1-3; D is undetermined. Germline V gives CDR1 PRHDT, CDR2 FYEKMQ (reference sequence). The CDR3 extends over 13 amino acids. V was trimmed by 6 bases and J by 4 bases, leaving 10 bases between them. The CDR3 DNA reads as TGTGCCAGCAGATCTCTCCAGGGAAACACCATATATTTT. The encoded protein is CASRSLQGNTIYF. Full variable domain (rest looked up from reference TRBV13 and TRBJ1-3): AAGVIQSPRHLIKEKRETATLKCYPIPRHDTVYWYQQGPGQDPQFLISFYEKMQSDKGSIPDRFSAQQFSDYHSELNMSSLELGDSALYFCASRSLQGNTIYFGEGSWLTVV.

This chain links TRBV7-9 with TRBJ1-1, with TRBD1 matching 8 bases. This CDR3 is built from 16 residues. The V and J ends lost 3 bases and 1 base, in that order; junction bases with no gene match: 7. The V gene's germline CDR1 is SEHNR and CDR2 FQNEAQ (reference sequence). The CDR3 reads CASSFDPGTGNTEAFF. The CDR3 bases are TGTGCCAGCAGCTTCGACCCCGGGACAGGGAACACTGAAGCTTTCTTT.

The chain uses TRBV4-3 and TRBJ2-3, with D possibly TRBD2 on 5 matching bases. V was shortened by 0 bases and J by 10 bases, with 29 bases between the two germline ends. The CDR3 spans 19 residues. The V gene's germline CDR1 is LGHNA and CDR2 YSLEER. CDR3: CASSQEEEWRVRPRGAQYF. The DNA for the CDR3 is TGCGCCAGCAGCCAAGAAGAGGAGTGGCGGGTTAGACCTCGTGGCGCGCAGTATTTT.

The chain couples TRBV7-9 to TRBJ1-4; 10 bases map to TRBD1. The V segment lost 5 bases and the J segment 8 bases; nucleotides outside the gene matches: 8. Germline CDR1 reads SEHNR; CDR2 reads FQNEAQ (reference sequence). This CDR3 has 15 amino acids. In DNA, the CDR3 is TGTGCCAGCAGCCCCCCCGGGACAGGGGCCGAAAAACTGTTTTTT. It yields the protein CASSPPGTGAEKLFF.

The J gene is TRBJ2-5, the V gene TRBV13, with a weak D call TRBD1 (5 bases). CDR3 length: 16 residues. V lost 0 bases and J 5 bases, leaving 16 bases between the germline ends. Germline lookup yields CDR1 PRHDT and CDR2 FYEKMQ (reference sequence). The CDR3 coding sequence is TGTGCCAGCAGCTTAGGCCGTTGGGGCCTAGAGGAGACCCAGTACTTC. It codes for CASSLGRWGLEETQYF.

This rearrangement joins TRBV9 to TRBJ2-1; 13 bases are shared with TRBD2. The trim removed 3 bases at V and 7 bases at J, leaving 13 bases unmatched. This CDR3 has 18 residues. The germline CDR1 and CDR2 sequences are SGDLS and YYNGEE. The CDR3 bases are TGTGCCAGCAGCGCCCGATCTACACTAGCGGGGGGGCCTAATGAGCAGTTCTTC. It codes for CASSARSTLAGGPNEQFF. Together with reference TRBV9 and TRBJ2-1, the CDR3 gives the full variable domain: DSGVTQTPKHLITATGQRVTLRCSPRSGDLSVYWYQQSLDQGLQFLIQYYNGEERAKGNILERFSAQQFPDLHSELNLSSLELGDSALYFCASSARSTLAGGPNEQFFGPGTRLTVL.

The gene calls are TRBV6-6 and TRBJ1-1; possible D gene TRBD1, 5 bases. Germline CDR1 reads MNHNY; CDR2 reads SVGAGI (reference sequence). V was pared by 5 bases and J by 4 bases, with 8 bases between. This CDR3 is built from 12 residues. CDR3 amino acids: CASSTRVTEAFF. CDR3 DNA: TGTGCCAGCAGTACCAGGGTCACTGAAGCTTTCTTT.

V usage is TRBV6-5 and J usage is TRBJ2-1; D remains ambiguous. Germline CDR1 reads MNHEY; CDR2 reads SVGAGI. V dropped 6 bases and J dropped 3 bases, with 15 bases sitting between them. The CDR3 contains 15 residues. CDR3 protein: CASSPDTSFYNEQFF. The CDR3 DNA is TGTGCCAGCAGCCCCGACACTTCTTTCTACAATGAGCAGTTCTTC.

V gene TRBV19 combines with J gene TRBJ2-1; tentative D call: TRBD2 (6 bases). Per germline, CDR1 LNHDA and CDR2 SQIVND (reference sequence). The CDR3 runs to 15 residues. Trimming took 6 bases from V and 8 from J, leaving 20 bases between them. The CDR3 nucleotides are TGTGCCAGTAGCCTTGTCGGGACTCCCCGTGATGAGCAGTTCTTC. This sequence encodes CASSLVGTPRDEQFF.

The chain has TRBV19 and TRBJ2-7; maybe TRBD1 (6 bases). CDR1 is LNHDA, CDR2 SQIVND, per germline (reference sequence). CDR3 length: 13 amino acids. Trimming pared 4 bases from V and 6 bases from J, leaving 13 bases between. In DNA form, the CDR3 reads TGTGCCAGTAGTACTCTGGGGGCTGGCGAGCAGTACTTC. Translated: CASSTLGAGEQYF.

The chain is built from TRBV7-2 and TRBJ2-3, with D unresolved. Germline V gene lookup returns CDR1 SGHTA and CDR2 FQGNSA. With 2 bases removed from V and 0 bases from J, the gap between germline ends came to 12 bases. This CDR3 contains 16 residues. CDR3: CASSLLITRSTDTQYF. CDR3 DNA sequence: TGTGCCAGCAGCTTATTGATTACGCGTAGCACAGATACGCAGTATTTT.

V gene TRBV30 combines with J gene TRBJ2-7; 9 bases are shared with TRBD1. Per the germline V gene, CDR1 is GTSNPN and CDR2 is SVGIG (reference sequence). After removal of 2 bases from V and 6 bases from J, the junction contained 14 bases not matched to a gene. The CDR3 is 16 residues long. CDR3 sequence (DNA): TGTGCCTGGAGTATTCGGTGGACAGGGGAGGGGATCGAGCAGTACTTC. Translation gives CAWSIRWTGEGIEQYF. The full variable domain, in which reference TRBV30 and TRBJ2-7 provide the parts outside the CDR3, is SQTIHQWPATLVQPVGSPLSLECTVEGTSNPNLYWYRQAAGRGLQLLFYSVGIGQISSEVPQNLSASRPQDRQFILSSKKLLLSDSGFYLCAWSIRWTGEGIEQYFGPGTRLTVT.

The gene calls are TRBV7-9 and TRBJ2-1; possible D gene TRBD2, 6 bases. V lost 1 base, J lost 8 bases, and 18 bases lay in between. The germline gives CDR1 SEHNR, CDR2 FQNEAQ (reference sequence). The CDR3 contains 16 residues. The CDR3 sequence is CASSLGGGLIVDEQFF. CDR3 nucleotide sequence: TGTGCCAGCAGCTTAGGTGGGGGGTTAATTGTTGATGAGCAGTTCTTC.

The chain recombines TRBV5-5 with TRBJ1-1; the match to TRBD1 covers 7 bases. The length of the CDR3 is 14 residues. V shed 3 bases and J 4 bases; nucleotides not matched to a gene: 6. The germline V gene has CDR1 SGHKS and CDR2 YYEKEE (reference sequence). CDR3 DNA sequence: TGTGCCAGCAGCTCCCAGGGGGTACTCACTGAAGCTTTCTTT. Encoded protein: CASSSQGVLTEAFF.

The chain uses TRBV4-1 and TRBJ1-1; tentatively, D is TRBD1 (5 bases). Looked up from germline, CDR1 is MGHRA and CDR2 is YSYEKL. The CDR3 extends over 18 amino acids. Trimming stripped 1 base from V and 5 bases from J, with 23 bases between. The CDR3 bases are TGCGCCAGCAGCCAAGCGGGGCTGGGGGGAGGGGTTGGAACTGAAGCTTTCTTT. Its translation: CASSQAGLGGGVGTEAFF.

A single count supports this clone. The chain joins TRBV7-9 to TRBJ2-3, with 11 bases that match TRBD1. Germline CDR1 reads SEHNR; CDR2 reads FQNEAQ (reference sequence). This CDR3 contains 14 residues. Trimming took 5 bases from V and 5 from J; bases not matched to a gene: 3. CDR3 in DNA: TGTGCCAGCAGCCGGACAGGGGGCGGAGATACGCAGTATTTT. It codes for CASSRTGGGDTQYF.

V and J are TRBV6-6 and TRBJ1-2, with 12 bases fitting TRBD1. CDR1 and CDR2 from the germline V gene are MNHNY and SVGAGI (reference sequence). The CDR3 runs 13 residues. With 11 bases clipped from V and 6 bases from J, the junction kept 7 bases outside the gene matches. In nucleotides, the CDR3 is TGTGCCGGCCAGGGACAGGGGGCCGATGGCTACACCTTC. It codes for CAGQGQGADGYTF.

The J gene is TRBJ2-5, the V gene TRBV7-2, with TRBD2 matching 9 bases. The CDR3 has 15 residues. The junction had 7 bases not matched to a gene; V was cut back by 3 bases and J by 5 bases. The V gene's germline CDR1 is SGHTA and CDR2 FQGNSA. This CDR3 reads CASSFLRGGYETQYF. CDR3 sequence (DNA): TGTGCCAGCAGCTTTCTGCGGGGGGGCTATGAGACCCAGTACTTC.

The CDR3 sequence is CASSPGGSGGLETQYF. The CDR3 DNA follows: TGTGCCAGCAGCCCGGGGGGTAGCGGGGGGCTGGAGACCCAGTACTTC. The chain uses TRBV9 and TRBJ2-5; 10 bases line up with TRBD2. The CDR3 is 16 residues long. CDR1 is SGDLS and CDR2 is YYNGEE in the germline V gene. J lost 5 bases, V lost 4 bases, and 11 bases had no gene match.

This chain uses TRBV7-6 with TRBJ1-4, with TRBD1 matching over 7 bases. J was trimmed by 8 bases and V by 11 bases; bases with no gene match: 20. Germline V CDR1 and CDR2: SGHVS, FNYEAQ. CDR3 size: 16 residues. For the CDR3, the DNA is TGTGCCGCGGCACCTAGTTTGGGACAGCTTAGAGAAAAACTGTTTTTT. This sequence encodes CAAAPSLGQLREKLFF. The full variable domain, completed using reference TRBV7-6 and TRBJ1-4, is GAGVSQSPRYKVTKRGQDVALRCDPISGHVSLYWYRQALGQGPEFLTYFNYEAQQDKSGLPNDRFSAERPEGSISTLTIQRTEQRDSAMYRCAAAPSLGQLREKLFFGSGTQLSVL.

This clone was counted a single time. V is TRBV7-9 and J is TRBJ1-2, with TRBD1 identical over 7 bases. The CDR3 totals 17 residues. Looked up from germline, CDR1 is SEHNR and CDR2 is FQNEAQ (reference sequence). V lost 5 bases to trimming and J lost 2 bases; unmatched junction nucleotides: 14. CDR3 in amino acids: CASSHTRGWTLNYGYTF. The DNA of the CDR3 is TGTGCCAGCAGCCACACCAGGGGGTGGACCTTAAACTATGGCTACACCTTC.